The 3 T cell receptor beta chains listed next were all sequenced from one sample in a study of cytomegalovirus exposure and HLA in healthy donors. The primer mix had 60 Vbeta and 13 Jbeta primers. Repertoires were generated with immunoSEQ multiplex PCR, while TCRdb's copy carries only in-frame clones and drops some. The sample records 250,000 or so clones, approximately 82% being singletons. Source material: PBMCs. The receptors here all came from a woman between 55 and 75 years old in good health and CMV-seropositive.

CDR3 in amino acids: CAWSRLRATNEKLFF. DNA of the CDR3: TGTGCCTGGAGCCGTCTCAGGGCAACTAATGAAAAACTGTTTTTT. V gene TRBV30 combines with J gene TRBJ1-4; D is perhaps TRBD1 (5 bases). Trimming took 3 bases from V and 0 from J, leaving 11 bases between them. Per the germline V gene, CDR1 is GTSNPN and CDR2 is SVGIG (reference sequence). The CDR3 extends over 15 amino acids.

CDR3 sequence reads: CASSETSGRNEQYF. The CDR3 DNA reads as TGTGCCAGCAGTGAAACTAGCGGGAGGAACGAGCAGTACTTC. This chain joins TRBV2 and TRBJ2-7, with 12 bases that match TRBD2. The CDR3 is 14 residues long. CDR1 SNHLY and CDR2 FYNNEI come from the germline V gene. V trimming: 2 bases; J trimming: 5 bases; junction bases outside the gene matches: 1.

This clone showed up just a few times. This rearrangement joins TRBV5-4 to TRBJ1-1, with TRBD1 identical over 10 bases. V shed 3 bases, J shed 2 bases, and the junction held 7 bases outside the gene matches. This CDR3 spans 16 amino acids. Germline V gene lookup returns CDR1 SGHNT and CDR2 YYREEE (reference sequence). This CDR3 reads CASSSGTGERNTEAFF. The CDR3 DNA sequence: TGTGCCAGCAGCTCCGGGACAGGGGAACGAAACACTGAAGCTTTCTTT. The variable domain in full, with the rest retrieved from reference TRBV5-4 and TRBJ1-1, is ETGVTQSPTHLIKTRGQQVTLRCSSQSGHNTVSWYQQALGQGPQFIFQYYREEENGRGNFPPRFSGLQFPNYSSELNVNALELDDSALYLCASSSGTGERNTEAFFGQGTRLTVV.